This T cell receptor beta chain is drawn from a study of blood T cell repertoires in COVID-19. Study in general: T cells, B-cell-depleted T cells, or PBMCs provided the cDNA or gDNA that served as material.

In the original workflow: Amplification from reference gene primers served as the basis for estimated nucleated cell counts. TCRdb keeps only in-frame clones here, not all; method: immunoSEQ multiplex PCR. That table gives V, J and clone size, and the DNA gave D and trimming. The sample has about 42,000 clones; about three quarters are singletons. This receptor was obtained from a man aged 65 to 85 with active or convalescent COVID-19. The sequenced sample was peripheral blood.

The chain's CDR3 is CASGTAYEQYF. Written as DNA, the CDR3 is TGTGCCTCTGGGACAGCCTACGAGCAGTACTTC. The rearrangement links TRBV30 to TRBJ2-7; TRBD1 matches at 7 bases. The CDR3 has 11 residues. The V segment lost 7 bases and the J segment 2 bases; nucleotides outside the gene matches: 2. Germline values: CDR1 GTSNPN, CDR2 SVGIG (reference sequence).